The T cell receptor beta chain described here comes from a study of post-analysis software for immune sequencing data. Study results and limitations: Normalized Chao1 diversity in multiple sclerosis patients fell significantly below that of controls. Patients showed TRBV5-6, TRBV5-1 and TRBV20-1 among four to six TRBV segments more frequent than in controls.

As to this clonotype: The antigen remains unidentified. One end of the junction does not line up with germline, which may come from a read error.

Carried by the TCR beta cDNA libraries were unique molecular identifiers. TCRdb ran MiXCR on the PCR reads and lists one entry per CDR3 protein. This sample yields about 210,000 distinct CDR3 sequences, of which over 25% are seen a single time; approximately 3% belongs to the top ten. CDR3 size: 13 residues. Germline lookup yields CDR1 MNHNS and CDR2 SASEGT. This TCR was sampled from a girl aged 2-17 years with multiple sclerosis. The chain links TRBV6-1 to TRBJ2-1; D not resolved. The sequenced material came from blood. CDR3 residues: CASRYSSYSEQFF. The CDR3 DNA sequence: TGTGCCAGCAGGTACAGCTCCTACAGTGAGCAGTTCTTC.